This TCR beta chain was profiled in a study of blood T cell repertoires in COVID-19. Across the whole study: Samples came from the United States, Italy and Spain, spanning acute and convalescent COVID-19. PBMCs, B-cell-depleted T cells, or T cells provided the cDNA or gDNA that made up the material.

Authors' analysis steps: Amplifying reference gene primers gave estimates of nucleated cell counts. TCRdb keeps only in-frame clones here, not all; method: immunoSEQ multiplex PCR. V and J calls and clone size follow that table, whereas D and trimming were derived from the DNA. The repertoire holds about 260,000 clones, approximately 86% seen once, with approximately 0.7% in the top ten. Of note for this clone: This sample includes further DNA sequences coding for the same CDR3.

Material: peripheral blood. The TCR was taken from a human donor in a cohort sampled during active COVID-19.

The CDR3 DNA sequence: TGCGCCAGCAGCTTGGAACAAAACACTGAAGCTTTCTTT. It specifies CASSLEQNTEAFF. The V call is TRBV5-1, the J call TRBJ1-1; D is uncertain. Germline V gives CDR1 SGHRS, CDR2 YFSETQ. The V end lost 0 bases, the J end lost 2 bases, and 5 bases lay between the germline ends. The CDR3 is 13 residues long. The full variable domain, its missing parts supplied by reference TRBV5-1 and TRBJ1-1, is KAGVTQTPRYLIKTRGQQVTLSCSPISGHRSVSWYQQTPGQGLQFLFEYFSETQRNKGNFPGRFSGRQFSNSRSEMNVSTLELGDSALYLCASSLEQNTEAFFGQGTRLTVV.